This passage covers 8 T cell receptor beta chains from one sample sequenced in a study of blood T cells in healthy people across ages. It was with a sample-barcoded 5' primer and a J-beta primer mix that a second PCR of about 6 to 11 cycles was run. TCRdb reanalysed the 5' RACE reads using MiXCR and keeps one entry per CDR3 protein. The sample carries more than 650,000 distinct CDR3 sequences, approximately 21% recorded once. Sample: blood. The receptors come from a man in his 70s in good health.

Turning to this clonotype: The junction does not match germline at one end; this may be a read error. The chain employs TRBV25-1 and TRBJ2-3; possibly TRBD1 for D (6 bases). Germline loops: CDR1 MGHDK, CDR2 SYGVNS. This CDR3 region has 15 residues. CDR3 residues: CASTPSGVYTDTQYF. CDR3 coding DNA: TGTGCCAGCACCCCCTCAGGGGTCTACACAGATACACAGTATTTT.

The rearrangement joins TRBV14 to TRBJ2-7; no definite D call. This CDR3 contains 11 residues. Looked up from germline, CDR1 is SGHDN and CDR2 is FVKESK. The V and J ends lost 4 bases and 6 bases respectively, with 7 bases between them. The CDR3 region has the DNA TGTGCCAGCAGCCTACTTACCGAGCAGTACTTC. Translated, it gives CASSLLTEQYF.

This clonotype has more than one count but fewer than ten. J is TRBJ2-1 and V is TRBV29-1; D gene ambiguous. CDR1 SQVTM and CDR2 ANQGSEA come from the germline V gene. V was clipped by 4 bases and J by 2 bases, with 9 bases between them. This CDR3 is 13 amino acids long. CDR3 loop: CSVGNLPYNEQFF. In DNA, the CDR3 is TGCAGCGTTGGGAACCTCCCCTACAATGAGCAGTTCTTC.

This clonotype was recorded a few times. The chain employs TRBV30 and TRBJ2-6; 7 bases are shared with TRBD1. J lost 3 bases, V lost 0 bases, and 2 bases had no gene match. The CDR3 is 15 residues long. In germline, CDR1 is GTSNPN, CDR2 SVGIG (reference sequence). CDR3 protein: CAWSVPGGGANVLTF. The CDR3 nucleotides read TGTGCCTGGAGTGTACCAGGGGGTGGGGCCAACGTCCTGACTTTC.

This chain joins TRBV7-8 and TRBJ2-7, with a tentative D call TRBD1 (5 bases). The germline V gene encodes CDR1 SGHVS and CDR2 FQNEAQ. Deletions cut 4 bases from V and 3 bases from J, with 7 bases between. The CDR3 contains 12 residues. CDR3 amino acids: CASSSDNYEQYV. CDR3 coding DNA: TGTGCCAGCAGCTCGGACAACTACGAGCAGTACGTC.

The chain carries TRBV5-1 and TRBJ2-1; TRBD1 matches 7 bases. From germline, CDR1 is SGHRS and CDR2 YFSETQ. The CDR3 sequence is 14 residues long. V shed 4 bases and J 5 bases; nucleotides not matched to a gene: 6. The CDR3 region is CASSPGGHDNEQFF. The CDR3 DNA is TGCGCCAGCAGCCCAGGGGGACACGACAATGAGCAGTTCTTC.

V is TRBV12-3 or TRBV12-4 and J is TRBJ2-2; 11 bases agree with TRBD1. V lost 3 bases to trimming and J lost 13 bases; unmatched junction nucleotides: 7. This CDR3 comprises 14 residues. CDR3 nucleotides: TGTGCCAGCAGTTTTCAGGGGACAGGGGGAGTGCTGTTTTTT. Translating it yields CASSFQGTGGVLFF.

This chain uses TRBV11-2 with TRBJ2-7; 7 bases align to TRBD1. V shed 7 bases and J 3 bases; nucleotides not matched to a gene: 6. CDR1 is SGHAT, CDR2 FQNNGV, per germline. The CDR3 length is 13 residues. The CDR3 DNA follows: TGTGCCAGCACCCCCGGGACAGACTACGAGCAGTACTTC. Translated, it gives CASTPGTDYEQYF.